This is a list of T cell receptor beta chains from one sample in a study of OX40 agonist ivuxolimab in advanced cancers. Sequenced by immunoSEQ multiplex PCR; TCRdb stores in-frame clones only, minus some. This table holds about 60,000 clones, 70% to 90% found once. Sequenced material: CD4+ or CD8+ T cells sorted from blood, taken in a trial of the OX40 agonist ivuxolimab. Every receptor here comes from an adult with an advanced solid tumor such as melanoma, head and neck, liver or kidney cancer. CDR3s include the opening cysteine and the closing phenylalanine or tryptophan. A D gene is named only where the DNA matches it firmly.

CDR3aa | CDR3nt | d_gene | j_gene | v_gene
CASSFPQGVKNEQYF | TGTGCCAGCAGTTTCCCGCAGGGGGTTAAAAACGAGCAGTACTTC | TRBD1 | TRBJ2-7 | TRBV28
CASSPVAPDYEQYF | TGTGCCAGCAGCCCCGTCGCCCCGGACTACGAGCAGTACTTC | NA | TRBJ2-7 | TRBV7-9
CASSFDWGSRGYTF | TGTGCCAGCAGCTTTGATTGGGGATCTCGTGGCTACACCTTC | NA | TRBJ1-2 | TRBV7-2
CASSTRGGQGATGELFF | TGTGCCAGCAGCACCCGTGGGGGACAGGGGGCCACCGGGGAGCTGTTTTTT | TRBD1 | TRBJ2-2 | TRBV9
CAWTSGGLADTQYF | TGTGCCTGGACTAGTGGGGGATTAGCGGATACGCAGTATTTT | NA | TRBJ2-3 | TRBV30
CASSSGGTRGETQYF | TGTGCCAGCAGCTCAGGAGGGACCCGGGGCGAGACCCAGTACTTC | NA | TRBJ2-5 | TRBV7-2
CASSVDPPAYNEQFF | TGTGCCAGCAGTGTAGACCCCCCGGCTTACAATGAGCAGTTCTTC | NA | TRBJ2-1 | TRBV2
CASARSGTNTEAFF | TGTGCTAGTGCCCGGTCCGGGACTAACACTGAAGCTTTCTTT | NA | TRBJ1-1 | TRBV12-5
CASRRPSGNTIYF | TGTGCCAGCCGGAGGCCCTCTGGAAACACCATATATTTT | NA | TRBJ1-3 | TRBV6-5
CASRKQGAGTDTQYF | TGTGCCAGCAGAAAACAGGGAGCGGGCACAGATACGCAGTATTTT | NA | TRBJ2-3 | TRBV6-1
CASSLSGQAPNLHF | TGTGCCAGCAGCTTGAGTGGCCAAGCCCCCAACCTCCACTTT | NA | TRBJ1-6 | TRBV7-9
CAITEAQGGPQHF | TGTGCCATCACCGAGGCCCAGGGTGGGCCCCAGCATTTT | NA | TRBJ1-5 | TRBV10-3
CASSRVPYEQYF | TGTGCCAGCAGCAGAGTTCCTTACGAGCAGTACTTC | NA | TRBJ2-7 | TRBV14
CASSTKQGTGANVLTF | TGTGCCAGTAGTACCAAACAGGGAACCGGGGCCAACGTCCTGACTTTC | NA | TRBJ2-6 | TRBV19
CSARTEMNTEAFF | TGCAGCGCTAGGACAGAGATGAACACTGAAGCTTTCTTT | NA | TRBJ1-1 | TRBV29-1
CASSATGGGANEQFF | TGTGCCAGCAGCGCCACTGGCGGGGGGGCAAATGAGCAGTTCTTC | TRBD2 | TRBJ2-1 | TRBV9
CASSQDPTGREGTDTQYF | TGTGCCAGCAGCCAAGATCCGACAGGGCGAGAGGGCACAGATACGCAGTATTTT | TRBD1 | TRBJ2-3 | TRBV4-2
CASSQVKASYNEQFF | TGTGCCAGCAGCCAAGTTAAGGCCAGCTACAATGAGCAGTTCTTC | NA | TRBJ2-1 | TRBV4-2
CASGNREYNSPLHF | TGTGCCAGCGGGAACAGGGAATATAATTCACCCCTCCACTTT | NA | TRBJ1-6 | TRBV5-4
CASSTDRDTIRAFF | TGTGCCAGCAGCACGGACCGGGACACAATAAGGGCTTTCTTT | NA | TRBJ1-1 | TRBV7-2
CASSLGQIGGYTF | TGTGCCAGCAGCTTAGGACAGATAGGAGGCTACACCTTC | NA | TRBJ1-2 | TRBV5-4
CACPGGGDSGANVLTF | TGTGCCTGTCCTGGGGGAGGGGACTCTGGGGCCAACGTCCTGACTTTC | TRBD2 | TRBJ2-6 | TRBV30
CASRATDFTGELFF | TGTGCCAGCCGGGCGACTGACTTTACCGGGGAGCTGTTTTTT | NA | TRBJ2-2 | TRBV6-4
CASSFSGTGNTEAFF | TGTGCCAGCAGCTTTTCCGGGACAGGGAACACTGAAGCTTTCTTT | TRBD1 | TRBJ1-1 | TRBV7-2
CASSLVGGKDYEQYF | TGCGCCAGCAGCTTGGTGGGGGGTAAGGACTACGAGCAGTACTTC | NA | TRBJ2-7 | TRBV5-1
CASSLELGYTF | TGTGCCAGCAGCCTGGAATTGGGCTACACCTTC | NA | TRBJ1-2 | TRBV7-2